This entry lists 28 T cell receptor beta chains sequenced from one sample in a study of human T cells and chemical hapten exposure. TCRdb reprocessed the RACE reads via MiXCR and lists one record per CDR3 protein. The repertoire includes 330,000 or so distinct CDR3 sequences, nearly 6.5% of them detected once, and about 5.6% sits in the top ten. The time point: patch test 2, 6 weeks after DPC sensitization. Treatment defined: therapeutic diphenylcyclopropenone sensitization with weekly scalp DPC. The specimen was whole blood, collected in connection with sensitization to the hapten diphenylcyclopropenone (DPC). All receptors come from a woman younger than 35 with alopecia areata. Some clones in this sample may be carry-over from other donors' samples.

This clonotype was seen more than once but under ten times. This chain joins TRBV5-1 and TRBJ2-5; no definite D call. The CDR3 runs to 16 residues. The germline V and J ends were trimmed by 0 bases and 5 bases, with 17 bases remaining between them. Per the germline V gene, CDR1 is SGHRS and CDR2 is YFSETQ. This chain's CDR3 is CASSLEGRSRVETQYF. The CDR3 bases are TGCGCCAGCAGCTTGGAGGGCAGGTCTCGTGTCGAGACCCAGTACTTC.

This clonotype was detected a few times. J is TRBJ2-3 and V is TRBV7-2; 8 bases agree with TRBD2. This CDR3 region has 16 residues. V gave up 5 bases and J gave up 0 bases; unmatched junction bases: 7. Per the germline V gene, CDR1 is SGHTA and CDR2 is FQGNSA. The CDR3 DNA sequence: TGTGCCAGCAGCACGAGAGCGGGGGCTAGCACAGATACGCAGTATTTT. As protein: CASSTRAGASTDTQYF.

At least ten counts were recorded for this clonotype. J is TRBJ1-5 and V is TRBV10-3; the match to TRBD1 covers 10 bases. The CDR3 has 13 residues. Trimming removed 2 bases from V and 8 bases from J; junction bases left unmatched: 0. Germline loops: CDR1 ENHRY, CDR2 SYGVKD. The CDR3: CAISEGQGEPQHF. The DNA of the CDR3 is TGTGCCATCAGTGAGGGACAGGGGGAGCCCCAGCATTTT.

This clonotype has a count of ten or more. V and J are TRBV7-2 and TRBJ1-1; TRBD1 aligns across 8 bases. V lost 6 bases, J lost 10 bases, and 10 bases stayed unmatched. This CDR3 has 13 amino acids. The germline gives CDR1 SGHTA, CDR2 FQGNSA. The CDR3 region is CASSPDRVWRAFF. CDR3 sequence (DNA): TGTGCCAGCAGTCCGGACAGGGTGTGGCGAGCTTTCTTT.

Only a few counts were recorded for this clonotype. The rearrangement joins TRBV20-1 to TRBJ2-1, with TRBD1 matching 8 bases. Looked up from germline, CDR1 is DFQATT and CDR2 is SNEGSKA (reference sequence). The trim removed 1 base at V and 0 bases at J, leaving 5 bases unmatched. This CDR3 contains 16 residues. The CDR3 reads CSARAQGASSYNEQFF. CDR3 DNA: TGCAGTGCTAGAGCCCAGGGGGCTAGCTCCTACAATGAGCAGTTCTTC.

About this clonotype itself: The junction does not match germline at one end; this may be a read error. The gene calls are TRBV7-7 and TRBJ2-3; 7 positions agree with TRBD2. Germline values: CDR1 SSHAT, CDR2 FNYEAQ (reference sequence). This CDR3 spans 14 amino acids. CDR3 DNA: TGTGCTAGCAGCCCCGGGGGGAGAACAGATACGCAGTATTTT. It codes for CASSPGGRTDTQYF.

This clonotype appeared a few times. CDR3 amino acids: CASSLRTGDDEQYF. The CDR3, as DNA: TGTGCCAGCAGCCTCAGAACAGGGGACGACGAGCAGTACTTC. V usage is TRBV7-2 and J usage is TRBJ2-7; 7 bases line up with TRBD1. V lost 5 bases, J lost 5 bases, and 9 bases stayed unmatched. Per the germline V gene, CDR1 is SGHTA and CDR2 is FQGNSA. The CDR3 is made up of 14 amino acids.

The table lists this clonotype with a few counts. J is TRBJ1-5 and V is TRBV12-3 or TRBV12-4; D is unclear. V dropped 2 bases and J dropped 7 bases, with 9 bases sitting between them. CDR3 length: 13 amino acids. Here the CDR3 reads CASSLTVKQPQHF. The DNA for the CDR3 is TGTGCCAGCAGTTTAACGGTGAAGCAGCCCCAGCATTTT.

The chain links TRBV11-2 to TRBJ1-2; no clear D gene. Deletions cut 2 bases from V and 6 bases from J, with 7 bases between. This CDR3 comprises 12 residues. Germline loops: CDR1 SGHAT, CDR2 FQNNGV. Written as DNA, the CDR3 is TGTGCCAGCAGCTTACGACTGGATGGCTACACCTTC. This sequence encodes CASSLRLDGYTF.

The CDR3, as DNA: TGTGCCATCAGTATGGGACAGCCGCAAGAGACCCAGTACTTC. Its protein product is CAISMGQPQETQYF. V gene TRBV10-3 combines with J gene TRBJ2-5, with 7 bases that match TRBD1. CDR3 length equals 14 residues. The germline V gene has CDR1 ENHRY and CDR2 SYGVKD. V shed 5 bases and J 2 bases; nucleotides not matched to a gene: 5.

The V call is TRBV6-5, the J call TRBJ1-1; D unclear. This CDR3 is built from 14 residues. The V end lost 3 bases, the J end lost 6 bases, and 14 bases lay between the germline ends. Per germline, CDR1 MNHEY and CDR2 SVGAGI. CDR3 region: CASSYGVGEPEAFF. In nucleotides, the CDR3 is TGTGCCAGCAGTTATGGAGTGGGTGAGCCTGAAGCTTTCTTT.

The table lists this clonotype with many counts. This sequence joins TRBV20-1 and TRBJ1-2, with a tentative D call TRBD1 (5 bases). This CDR3 is 16 amino acids long. V shed 2 bases and J shed 0 bases, with 16 bases lying between them. The germline V gene encodes CDR1 DFQATT and CDR2 SNEGSKA (reference sequence). The CDR3 nucleotides are TGCAGTGCTAGATCTCTCAACAGGAATTCTAACTATGGCTACACCTTC. Translating gives CSARSLNRNSNYGYTF.

This clonotype was counted a few times. The chain employs TRBV4-1 and TRBJ1-5, with D maybe TRBD1 (5 bases). The CDR3 loop spans 15 amino acids. Germline V gives CDR1 MGHRA, CDR2 YSYEKL. V shed 2 bases and J shed 2 bases, with 10 bases lying between them. In nucleotides, the CDR3 is TGCGCCAGCAGCCAACTTGACAGCGGCAATCAGCCCCAGCATTTT. Protein: CASSQLDSGNQPQHF.

Only a few counts were recorded for this clonotype. This sequence joins TRBV6-2 or TRBV6-3 and TRBJ2-2; D possibly uses TRBD1 or TRBD2 (5 bases each). This CDR3 is built from 17 residues. V was pared by 0 bases and J by 1 base, with 12 bases between. CDR1 and CDR2 from the germline V gene are MNHEY and SVGEGT. The DNA of the CDR3 is TGTGCCAGCAGTTACTCTCCGGGACGGAAGAACACCGGGGAGCTGTTTTTT. Its protein product is CASSYSPGRKNTGELFF.

This clonotype has at least ten counts. The CDR3 spells CASSAGQGARYGYTF. The CDR3 DNA sequence: TGTGCCAGCAGCGCGGGACAGGGGGCGCGTTATGGCTACACCTTC. The chain links TRBV11-2 to TRBJ1-2, with 12 bases that match TRBD1. V dropped 5 bases and J dropped 5; count of bases not matched to a gene: 6. The CDR3 sequence is 15 residues long. Germline V CDR1 and CDR2: SGHAT, FQNNGV.

This clonotype was recorded a few times. As DNA, the CDR3 is TGTGCCAGCAGTTTACTAGCGGGGCGACGGAATAATGAGCAGTTCTTC. As protein: CASSLLAGRRNNEQFF. The rearrangement links TRBV12-3 or TRBV12-4 to TRBJ2-1; 9 bases are a match to TRBD2. V lost 2 bases to trimming and J lost 7 bases; unmatched junction nucleotides: 9. The CDR3 extends over 16 amino acids.

V and J are TRBV4-2 and TRBJ2-2; D is perhaps TRBD1 or TRBD2 (5 bases each). CDR1 LGHNA and CDR2 YNFKEQ come from the germline V gene. This CDR3 contains 18 residues. V was pared by 0 bases and J by 0 bases, with 14 bases between. CDR3 residues: CASSQEGPGSTNTGELFF. The CDR3 nucleotides read TGTGCCAGCAGCCAAGAAGGCCCAGGGAGTACGAACACCGGGGAGCTGTTTTTT.

This clonotype was picked up many times. This chain connects TRBV7-8 to TRBJ1-4; D may be TRBD1 (5 bases). The CDR3 loop spans 16 amino acids. Per the germline V gene, CDR1 is SGHVS and CDR2 is FQNEAQ. Trimming shortened V by 1 base and J by 4 bases, and 13 bases separated the two germline ends. For the CDR3, the DNA is TGTGCCAGCAGCTTAGTCGGGGGGTCTTATAATGAAAAACTGTTTTTT. This translates into CASSLVGGSYNEKLFF.

This clonotype was counted between two and nine times. The J gene is TRBJ2-2, the V gene TRBV11-3; no firm D call. The CDR3 is made up of 13 amino acids. The ends were cut back, 1 base at V and 4 bases at J, with 4 bases in the middle. CDR1 and CDR2 from the germline V gene are SGHNT and YENEEA. CDR3 DNA: TGTGCCAGCAGCTTAGGCTTCACCGGGGAGCTGTTTTTT. Its protein is CASSLGFTGELFF.

This rearrangement joins TRBV19 to TRBJ1-2, with D tentatively TRBD1 (6 bases). This CDR3 region has 14 residues. CDR1 and CDR2 from the germline V gene are LNHDA and SQIVND (reference sequence). Trimming removed 10 bases from V and 0 bases from J, with 15 bases in between. CDR3 sequence reads: CATMGAGTNYGYTF. Written as DNA, the CDR3 is TGTGCCACCATGGGGGCAGGGACTAACTATGGCTACACCTTC. Together with reference TRBV19 and TRBJ1-2, the CDR3 gives the full variable domain: DGGITQSPKYLFRKEGQNVTLSCEQNLNHDAMYWYRQDPGQGLRLIYYSQIVNDFQKGDIAEGYSVSREKKESFPLTVTSAQKNPTAFYLCATMGAGTNYGYTFGSGTRLTVV.

This clonotype was seen ten or more times. This chain uses TRBV29-1 with TRBJ1-1, with 7 bases aligning to TRBD1. This CDR3 contains 11 residues. The V gene's germline CDR1 is SQVTM and CDR2 ANQGSEA. With 3 bases clipped from V and 8 bases from J, the junction kept 3 bases outside the gene matches. The CDR3 DNA sequence: TGCAGCGTTGACACAGGGGTAGAAGCTTTCTTT. Protein: CSVDTGVEAFF.

The chain links TRBV2 to TRBJ2-1, with D hard to call. Trimming removed 2 bases at V and 4 bases at J, with 6 bases between. This CDR3 contains 13 residues. Germline V gene data show CDR1 as SNHLY and CDR2 as FYNNEI. CDR3 nucleotide sequence: TGTGCCAGCAGTGAATTGGAATACAATGAGCAGTTCTTC. This codes for CASSELEYNEQFF. Using reference TRBV2 and TRBJ2-1 for the parts outside the CDR3, the full variable domain is EPEVTQTPSHQVTQMGQEVILRCVPISNHLYFYWYRQILGQKVEFLVSFYNNEISEKSEIFDDQFSVERPDGSNFTLKIRSTKLEDSAMYFCASSELEYNEQFFGPGTRLTVL.

The chain uses TRBV20-1 and TRBJ1-2; D not certain. V was cut by 3 bases and J by 4 bases, with 15 bases left in between. The CDR3 loop spans 14 amino acids. CDR1 and CDR2 from the germline V gene are DFQATT and SNEGSKA (reference sequence). The CDR3 DNA is TGCAGTGCTAGGGTCGGAGACACGAGCTATGGCTACACCTTC. Protein sequence: CSARVGDTSYGYTF.

This clonotype showed up many times. The chain combines TRBV28 with TRBJ1-6, with D uncertain. V was pared by 8 bases and J by 0 bases, with 11 bases between. The CDR3 runs to 15 residues. The germline gives CDR1 MDHEN, CDR2 SYDVKM. In DNA, the CDR3 is TGTGCCAGCCTAAGTCACAGCTCCTATAATTCACCCCTCCACTTT. Its protein is CASLSHSSYNSPLHF.

The chain uses TRBV6-5 and TRBJ1-1, with 9 bases fitting TRBD1. With 5 bases clipped from V and 1 base from J, the junction kept 2 bases outside the gene matches. Germline lookup yields CDR1 MNHEY and CDR2 SVGAGI. The CDR3 is 14 residues long. Written as DNA, the CDR3 is TGTGCCAGCAGTAGGGACAGGGAGAACACTGAAGCTTTCTTT. The encoded protein is CASSRDRENTEAFF.

This clonotype was counted ten times or more. The chain couples TRBV6-2 or TRBV6-3 to TRBJ1-4; D gene ambiguous. The CDR3 totals 12 residues. Germline V gives CDR1 MNHEY, CDR2 SVGEGT. Trimming stripped 6 bases from V and 12 bases from J, with 14 bases between. The CDR3, as DNA: TGTGCCAGCAGCTCAGGATGGTCCGAACTGTTTTTT. Encoded protein: CASSSGWSELFF.

The V and J genes are TRBV6-2 or TRBV6-3 and TRBJ2-3; 7 positions match TRBD1. V dropped 7 bases and J dropped 2; count of bases not matched to a gene: 9. Germline CDR1 reads MNHEY; CDR2 reads SVGEGT. There are 15 residues in the CDR3. This chain's CDR3 is CASTKEGGATDTQYF. The CDR3 nucleotides read TGTGCCAGCACTAAAGAAGGGGGCGCCACAGATACGCAGTATTTT.

This clonotype was seen at least ten times. The gene calls are TRBV5-1 and TRBJ1-1, with a weak D call TRBD1 (5 bases). The V end lost 2 bases, the J end lost 0 bases, and 14 bases lay between the germline ends. Germline values: CDR1 SGHRS, CDR2 YFSETQ. This CDR3 spans 16 amino acids. The DNA of the CDR3 is TGCGCCAGCAGCTTAGGTACAGGACGATTGAACACTGAAGCTTTCTTT. Translated, it gives CASSLGTGRLNTEAFF.